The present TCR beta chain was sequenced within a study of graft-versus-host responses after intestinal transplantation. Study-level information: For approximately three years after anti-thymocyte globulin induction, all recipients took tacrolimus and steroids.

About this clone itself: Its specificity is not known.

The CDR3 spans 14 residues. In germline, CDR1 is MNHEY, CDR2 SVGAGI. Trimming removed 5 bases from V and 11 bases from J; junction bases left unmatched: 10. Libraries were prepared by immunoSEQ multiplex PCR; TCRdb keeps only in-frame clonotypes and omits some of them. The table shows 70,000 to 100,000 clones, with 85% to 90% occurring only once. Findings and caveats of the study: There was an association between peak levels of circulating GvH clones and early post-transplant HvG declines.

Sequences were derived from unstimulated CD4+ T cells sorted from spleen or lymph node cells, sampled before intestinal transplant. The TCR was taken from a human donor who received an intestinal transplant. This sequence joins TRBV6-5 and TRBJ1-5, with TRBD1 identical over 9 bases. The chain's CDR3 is CASSTAGQGRAQHF. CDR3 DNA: TGTGCCAGCAGTACGGCGGGACAGGGTCGGGCCCAGCATTTT.